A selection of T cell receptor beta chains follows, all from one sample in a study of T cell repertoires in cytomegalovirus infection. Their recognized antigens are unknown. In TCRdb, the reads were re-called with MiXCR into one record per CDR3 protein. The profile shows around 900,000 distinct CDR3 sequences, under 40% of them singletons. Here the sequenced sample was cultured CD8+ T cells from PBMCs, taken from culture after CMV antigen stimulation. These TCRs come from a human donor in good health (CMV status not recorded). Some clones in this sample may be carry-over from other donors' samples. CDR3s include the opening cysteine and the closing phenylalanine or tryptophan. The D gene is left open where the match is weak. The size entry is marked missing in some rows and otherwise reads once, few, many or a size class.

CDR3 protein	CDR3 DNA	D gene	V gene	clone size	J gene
CASRSPFVTWDSGANVLTF	TGTGCCAGCAGATCACCCTTTGTGACCTGGGACTCTGGGGCCAACGTCCTGACTTTC	NA	TRBV2	NA	TRBJ2-6
CASSQEGQRGDNEQFF	TGTGCCAGCAGCCAAGAAGGCCAGCGGGGGGACAATGAGCAGTTCTTC	TRBD2	TRBV14	few	TRBJ2-1
CASSSQTWATGTGANVLTF	TGTGCCAGCAGCTCCCAAACTTGGGCCACCGGCACTGGGGCCAACGTCCTGACTTTC	NA	TRBV5-5	NA	TRBJ2-6
CASSPSGHSYEQYF	TGTGCCAGCAGCCCGTCGGGACACTCCTACGAGCAGTACTTC	NA	TRBV7-9	NA	TRBJ2-7
CASRLELNTGELFF	TGTGCCAGCCGCCTTGAACTCAACACCGGGGAGCTGTTTTTT	NA	TRBV7-6	NA	TRBJ2-2
CASSSTKRVIQYF	TGTGCCAGCAGTTCGACAAAGCGGGTCATTCAGTACTTC	NA	TRBV27	NA	TRBJ2-4
CASSPAWGLVAYARDTGGYTF	TGTGCCAGTAGTCCGGCTTGGGGGCTAGTCGCATACGCTCGGGACACTGGTGGCTACACCTTC	NA	TRBV19	NA	TRBJ1-2
CASEQGIYNSPLHF	TGTGCCAGTGAACAGGGAATATATAATTCACCCCTCCACTTT	NA	TRBV6-1	NA	TRBJ1-6
CASGGTPLIF	TGTGCCAGCGGCGGGACTCCATTAATCTTC	NA	TRBV2	NA	TRBJ2-5
CASSPVGNTGELFF	TGTGCCAGCAGCCCGGTCGGGAACACCGGGGAGCTGTTTTTT	NA	TRBV7-9	many	TRBJ2-2
CASSEALSVNYGYTF	TGTGCCAGCAGTGAAGCTCTCAGCGTTAACTATGGCTACACCTTC	NA	TRBV2	NA	TRBJ1-2
CASVEGAETQYF	TGTGCCAGCGTGGAGGGAGCCGAGACCCAGTACTTC	NA	TRBV7-6	few	TRBJ2-5
CASSQVADTQYF	TGTGCCAGCAGCCAAGTGGCAGACACGCAGTATTTT	NA	TRBV14	few	TRBJ2-3
CASSSSGLSTDTQYF	TGTGCCAGCAGCTCTTCGGGACTGAGCACAGATACGCAGTATTTT	NA	TRBV11-1	many	TRBJ2-3